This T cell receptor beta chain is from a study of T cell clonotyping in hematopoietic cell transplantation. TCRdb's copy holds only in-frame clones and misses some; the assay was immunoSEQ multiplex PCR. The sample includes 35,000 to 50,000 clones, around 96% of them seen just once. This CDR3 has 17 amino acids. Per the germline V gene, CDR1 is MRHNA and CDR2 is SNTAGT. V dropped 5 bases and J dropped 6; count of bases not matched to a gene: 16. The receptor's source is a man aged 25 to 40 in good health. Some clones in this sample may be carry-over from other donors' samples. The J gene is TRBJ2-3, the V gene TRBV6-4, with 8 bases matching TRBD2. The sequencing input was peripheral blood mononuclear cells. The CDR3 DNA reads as TGTGCCAGCAGTCCTGATGCTGGTAGCGGGATCCTGGATACGCAGTATTTT. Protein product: CASSPDAGSGILDTQYF.